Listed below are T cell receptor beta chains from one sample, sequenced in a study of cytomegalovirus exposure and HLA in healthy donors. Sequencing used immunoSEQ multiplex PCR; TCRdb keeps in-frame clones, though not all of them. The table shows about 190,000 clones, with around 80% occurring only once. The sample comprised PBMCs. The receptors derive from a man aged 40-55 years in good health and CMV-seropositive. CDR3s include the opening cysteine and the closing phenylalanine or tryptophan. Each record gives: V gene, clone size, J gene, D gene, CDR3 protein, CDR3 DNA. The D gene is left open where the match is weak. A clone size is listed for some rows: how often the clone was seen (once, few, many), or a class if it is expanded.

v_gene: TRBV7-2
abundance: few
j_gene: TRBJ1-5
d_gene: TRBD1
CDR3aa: CASSLTGTGGRQPQHF
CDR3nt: TGTGCCAGCAGTTTAACCGGGACAGGGGGCAGACAGCCCCAGCATTTT

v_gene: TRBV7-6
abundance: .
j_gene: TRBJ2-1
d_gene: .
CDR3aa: CASSSLNEQFF
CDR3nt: TGTGCCAGCAGCTCTTTGAATGAGCAGTTCTTC

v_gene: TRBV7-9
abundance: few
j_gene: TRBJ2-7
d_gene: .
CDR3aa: CASSLGGEWSF
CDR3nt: TGTGCCAGCAGCTTAGGTGGGGAGTGGAGCTTC

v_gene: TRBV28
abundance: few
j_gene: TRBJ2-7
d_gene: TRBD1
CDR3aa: CASSSLGTGNYEQYF
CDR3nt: TGTGCCAGCAGTTCCCTCGGGACAGGGAACTACGAGCAGTACTTC

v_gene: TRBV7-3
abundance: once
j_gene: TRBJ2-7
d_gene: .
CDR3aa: CASSIGGRGYEQYF
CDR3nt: TGTGCCAGCAGCATTGGTGGGAGAGGCTACGAGCAGTACTTC

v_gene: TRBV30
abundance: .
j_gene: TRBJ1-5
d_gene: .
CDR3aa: CAWSGQANQPQHF
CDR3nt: TGTGCCTGGAGTGGACAGGCTAATCAGCCCCAGCATTTT

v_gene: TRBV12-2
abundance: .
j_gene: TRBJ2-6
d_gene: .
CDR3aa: CASRLDSSGANVLTF
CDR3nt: TGTGCAAGTCGCCTCGACAGCTCTGGGGCCAACGTCCTGACTTTC

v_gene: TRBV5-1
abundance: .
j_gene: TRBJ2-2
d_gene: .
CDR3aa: CASSLGQNTGELFF
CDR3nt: TGCGCCAGCAGCCTTGGCCAGAACACCGGGGAGCTGTTTTTT

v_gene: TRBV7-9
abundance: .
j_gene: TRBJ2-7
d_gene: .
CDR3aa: CASSLNIASYEQYF
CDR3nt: TGTGCCAGCAGCTTAAATATAGCGAGCTACGAGCAGTACTTC

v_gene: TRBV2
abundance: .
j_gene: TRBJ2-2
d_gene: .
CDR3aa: CASSEWAGSSSGELFF
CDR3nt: TGTGCCAGCAGTGAATGGGCCGGGAGTAGTTCCGGGGAGCTGTTTTTT

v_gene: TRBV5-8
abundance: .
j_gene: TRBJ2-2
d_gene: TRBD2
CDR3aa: CASSLAGLGTTGELFF
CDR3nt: TGTGCCAGCAGCTTGGCGGGACTAGGAACGACCGGGGAGCTGTTTTTT

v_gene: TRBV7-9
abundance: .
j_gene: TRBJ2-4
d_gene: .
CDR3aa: CASSPLDIQYF
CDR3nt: TGTGCCAGCAGCCCACTTGACATTCAGTACTTC

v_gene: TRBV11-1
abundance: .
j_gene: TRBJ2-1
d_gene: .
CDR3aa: CASSQRRGGGLYNEQFF
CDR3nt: TGTGCCAGCAGCCAGCGACGTGGGGGGGGCCTCTACAATGAGCAGTTCTTC

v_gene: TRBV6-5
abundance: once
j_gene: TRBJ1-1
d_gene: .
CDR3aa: CASSYGGGTEAFF
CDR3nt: TGTGCCAGCAGTTATGGCGGAGGCACTGAAGCTTTCTTT

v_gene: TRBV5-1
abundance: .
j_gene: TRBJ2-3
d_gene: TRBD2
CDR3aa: CASSQLTSGSTDTQYF
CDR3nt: TGCGCCAGCAGCCAATTAACTAGCGGGAGCACAGATACGCAGTATTTT

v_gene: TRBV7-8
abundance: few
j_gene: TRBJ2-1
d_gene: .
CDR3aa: CASRVLADYNEQFF
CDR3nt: TGTGCCAGCAGGGTACTAGCTGATTACAATGAGCAGTTCTTC

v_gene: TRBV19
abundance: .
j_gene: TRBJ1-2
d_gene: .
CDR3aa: CASSMTEYGYTF
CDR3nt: TGTGCCAGTAGTATGACAGAGTATGGCTACACCTTC

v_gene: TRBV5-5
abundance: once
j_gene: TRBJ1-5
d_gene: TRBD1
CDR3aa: CASSLVPLGTVNQPQHF
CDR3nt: TGTGCCAGCAGCTTGGTACCGCTCGGGACAGTCAATCAGCCCCAGCATTTT

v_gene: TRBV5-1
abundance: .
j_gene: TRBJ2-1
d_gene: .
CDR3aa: CASSRGQSTSYNEQFF
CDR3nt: TGCGCCAGCAGCCGAGGACAGTCTACTTCCTACAATGAGCAGTTCTTC

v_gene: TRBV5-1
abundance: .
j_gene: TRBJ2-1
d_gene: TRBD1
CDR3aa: CASSTQPGQGTYNEQFF
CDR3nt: TGCGCCAGCAGCACCCAGCCGGGACAGGGGACCTACAATGAGCAGTTCTTC

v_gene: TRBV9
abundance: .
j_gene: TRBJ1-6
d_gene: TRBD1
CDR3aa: CASSERSGTANSPLHF
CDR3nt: TGTGCCAGCAGCGAGAGGTCGGGGACAGCTAATTCACCCCTCCACTTT

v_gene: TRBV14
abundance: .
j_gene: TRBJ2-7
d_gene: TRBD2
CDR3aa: CASSLGLAGLGYEQYF
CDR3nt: TGTGCCAGCAGTCTGGGACTAGCGGGACTGGGCTACGAGCAGTACTTC

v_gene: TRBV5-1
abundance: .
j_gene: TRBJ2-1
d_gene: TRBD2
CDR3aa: CASRTGTSSGLNEQFF
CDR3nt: TGCGCCAGCAGGACGGGGACTAGCAGCGGGTTAAATGAGCAGTTCTTC

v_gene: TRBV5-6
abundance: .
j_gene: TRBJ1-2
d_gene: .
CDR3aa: CASSFEGDYGYTF
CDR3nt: TGTGCCAGCAGCTTCGAGGGGGACTATGGCTACACCTTC

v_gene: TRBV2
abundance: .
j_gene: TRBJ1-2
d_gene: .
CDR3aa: CASSEAEYYGYTF
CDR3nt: TGTGCCAGCAGTGAAGCGGAGTATTATGGCTACACCTTC

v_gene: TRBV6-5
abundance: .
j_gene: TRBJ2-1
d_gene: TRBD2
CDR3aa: CASSYEGGPYNEQFF
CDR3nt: TGTGCCAGCAGTTACGAGGGAGGGCCGTACAATGAGCAGTTCTTC

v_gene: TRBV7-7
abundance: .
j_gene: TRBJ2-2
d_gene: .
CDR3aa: CASSLQGYPGELFF
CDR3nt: TGTGCTAGCAGCTTGCAGGGGTACCCCGGGGAGCTGTTTTTT

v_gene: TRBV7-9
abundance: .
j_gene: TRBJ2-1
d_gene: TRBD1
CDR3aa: CASSPRDRVGDEQFF
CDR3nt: TGTGCCAGCAGCCCGCGGGACAGGGTCGGGGATGAGCAGTTCTTC

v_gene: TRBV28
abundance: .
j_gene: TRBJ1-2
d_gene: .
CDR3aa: CASSVRSNLVQKYYGYTF
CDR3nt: TGTGCCAGCAGTGTACGTTCGAATTTGGTACAGAAATACTATGGCTACACCTTC

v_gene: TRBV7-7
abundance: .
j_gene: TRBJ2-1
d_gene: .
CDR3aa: CASSPQGRGEQFF
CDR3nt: TGTGCCAGCAGCCCCCAGGGGAGAGGTGAGCAGTTCTTC